This T cell receptor (beta chain) derives from a study of identifying expanded T cells in peripheral blood. Healthy donors had no documented immune events, such as infections, while sampled. Overall study findings and caveats: Over two and four weeks, about 15 and 18 clones changed, versus approximately 1.2 between replicates. Variance in clone template counts between two-week samples significantly increased with total template count across all healthy donors.

Of note for this clone: Its specificity is unknown.

The V gene end was trimmed by 3 bases and the J gene end by 9 bases; junction bases not matched to a gene: 2. The CDR3 runs to 12 residues. Germline values: CDR1 MNHEY, CDR2 SMNVEV (reference sequence). Here immunoSEQ multiplex PCR was the method, and the copy in TCRdb shows in-frame clones only, minus some. The sample contains approximately 85,000 clones, around nine tenths of which appear only once. Sequencing used blood. This TCR was recovered from a person aged 18 to 70 in good health. The chain carries TRBV27 and TRBJ2-1; 7 nucleotides match TRBD1. CDR3 bases: TGTGCCAGCAGTTTGACAGGGACTGAGCAGTTCTTC. It yields the protein CASSLTGTEQFF.